The rows below give T cell receptor beta chains drawn from one sample of a study of OX40 agonist ivuxolimab in advanced cancers. Sequencing used immunoSEQ multiplex PCR; TCRdb keeps in-frame clones, though not all of them. The sample lists 45,000 to 65,000 clones, approximately 85% occurring once. Specimen: CD4+ or CD8+ T cells sorted from blood, collected in a trial of the OX40 agonist ivuxolimab. These receptor sequences come from an adult with an advanced solid tumor such as melanoma, head and neck, liver or kidney cancer. CDR3s leave out the opening cysteine and the closing phenylalanine or tryptophan. The order of the fields is D gene, V gene, J gene, clone size, CDR3 protein. D genes are given only for firm matches. Clone size appears in some rows only: once, few, many, or a class for an expanded clone.

>-|TRBV4-1|TRBJ2-2|-
ASSQDTSMGELF
>-|TRBV4-3|TRBJ1-2|-
ASSQDWGPRPIYGYT
>-|TRBV6-4|TRBJ1-5|-
ASRGVRQPQH
>-|TRBV2|TRBJ1-5|few
ASMWDSNQPQH
>TRBD1|TRBV9|TRBJ2-1|-
ASSGRDRGEEWYNEQF
>TRBD1|TRBV19|TRBJ2-5|-
ASSSPGQGKETQY
>-|TRBV4-1|TRBJ1-1|-
ASSHARSITEAF
>-|TRBV11-3|TRBJ2-1|-
ASGFGDRGSSGSMNEQF
>-|TRBV10-3|TRBJ1-1|-
AISESARGWVGTEAF
>TRBD1|TRBV28|TRBJ2-5|-
ASSLRGRTRPSAQETQY
>TRBD2|TRBV9|TRBJ2-1|once
ASSVSSGFRGYNEQF
>-|TRBV5-6|TRBJ2-1|-
ASSLGGYYNEQF
>-|TRBV7-6|TRBJ2-7|-
ASSLSSSYEQY
>-|TRBV5-6|TRBJ2-1|once
ASSLGVAAYNEQF
>-|TRBV4-2|TRBJ2-1|-
ASSLEVWTIYNEQF
>-|TRBV19|TRBJ1-1|-
ASSIPGQGNTEAF
>-|TRBV4-3|TRBJ2-5|-
ASSQHRQADQETQY
>-|TRBV6-5|TRBJ2-3|-
ASKEGLNTQY
>-|TRBV4-1|TRBJ2-1|-
ASSLLDSFIFYNEQF
>-|TRBV7-9|TRBJ2-3|-
ASSLEAWKEGTNTDTQY
>-|TRBV11-2|TRBJ2-5|-
ASSLVGSQETQY
>TRBD1|TRBV4-1|TRBJ2-5|-
ASSLWTGAETQY
>-|TRBV30|TRBJ2-3|-
AWTPAATGTDTQY
>-|TRBV7-9|TRBJ2-1|-
ASSFGSNNEQF
>-|TRBV2|TRBJ1-2|-
ASPGPADGYT
>TRBD2|TRBV4-1|TRBJ2-3|-
ASSQDSSGAISVDTQY
>TRBD2|TRBV5-6|TRBJ2-3|-
ASSLGLASQY
>-|TRBV7-9|TRBJ2-1|-
ASSLSSNEQF
>TRBD2|TRBV6-5|TRBJ2-3|-
ASSFGGGAGDTQY
>-|TRBV25-1|TRBJ1-3|-
ASSGGAGNTIY
>-|TRBV7-9|TRBJ1-1|-
ASSSPQGKRGYTEAF
>TRBD1|TRBV19|TRBJ2-2|-
ASSIDRDRGTNTGELF
>TRBD1|TRBV30|TRBJ1-2|-
AWGTGRKEGGYT
>-|TRBV7-2|TRBJ2-7|-
ASSLATRPGGDEQY
>TRBD1|TRBV11-2|TRBJ2-2|-
ASRWTGDGELF
>-|TRBV7-9|TRBJ2-7|-
ASSLDGGGSSYEQY
>-|TRBV5-6|TRBJ2-2|-
ASSWIGENTGELF
>TRBD1|TRBV5-5|TRBJ1-2|-
ASSSRTGLYGYT
>-|TRBV4-1|TRBJ1-6|-
ASSQAWEYNSPLH
>TRBD1|TRBV19|TRBJ1-5|-
ASSSGQGIGSQH
>TRBD1|TRBV28|TRBJ1-5|-
ASSGFSGTGGNSNQPQH
>TRBD1|TRBV7-8|TRBJ1-1|-
ASSLEGARAEAF
>TRBD1|TRBV5-6|TRBJ1-5|-
ASSFGTGLRQPQH
>TRBD2|TRBV19|TRBJ2-1|-
ASRMGLAGGSNEQF
>-|TRBV27|TRBJ1-6|once
ASRELQGPDSPLH
>-|TRBV15|TRBJ1-2|-
ATSSLLSGEGYT
>-|TRBV5-1|TRBJ1-1|-
ASSSGGWPEAF
>-|TRBV28|TRBJ2-7|-
ASSYGRIYEQY
>TRBD2|TRBV27|TRBJ2-2|-
ASSLAGAGELF
>-|TRBV7-9|TRBJ2-2|-
ASGQGTGELF
>-|TRBV2|TRBJ2-4|-
ASGFVGTVSKNIQY
>-|TRBV14|TRBJ1-2|-
ASSQVGDYGYT
>-|TRBV7-9|TRBJ2-2|-
ASSPHPGAPNTGELF
>TRBD2|TRBV28|TRBJ2-1|once
ASSSLRLAGDYNEQF
>TRBD1|TRBV14|TRBJ1-2|once
ASRPTGADYGYT
>-|TRBV5-1|TRBJ1-2|-
ASSLTPGDPLYT
>-|TRBV27|TRBJ2-7|-
ASSPPGGSEQY
>-|TRBV5-1|TRBJ1-1|-
ASSLVPGETEAF
>-|TRBV19|TRBJ1-1|once
ASSMYGDTEAF
>-|TRBV30|TRBJ2-2|-
AWSPWEYTGELF